The rows below give T cell receptor beta chains drawn from one sample of a study of CD8 T cells in ankylosing spondylitis. TCRdb re-called the 5' RACE reads through MiXCR, storing one row per CDR3 protein. The sample holds 130,000 or so distinct CDR3 sequences, about 15% seen once. Material: blood, either unsorted or a sorted T cell fraction (not recorded which). Receptor source: a male donor with ankylosing spondylitis. Each CDR3 is given with its conserved first and last residue. The D gene is left open where the match is weak. The listing skips clone size in some rows; elsewhere it reads once, few, many or a size class.

>TRBD2|14|TRBV11-2|TRBJ2-1|many
CASTGLASYNEQFF
TGTGCCTCAACGGGACTAGCGAGTTACAATGAGCAGTTCTTC
>TRBD2|14|TRBV27|TRBJ2-1|-
CASRASGMINEQFF
TGTGCCAGCAGGGCTAGCGGGATGATCAATGAGCAGTTCTTC
>-|13|TRBV5-1|TRBJ2-3|many
CASSLRSTDTQYF
TGCGCCAGCAGCCTACGCAGCACAGATACGCAGTATTTT
>TRBD2|13|TRBV20-1|TRBJ2-1|many
CSALAARNNEQFF
TGCAGTGCTCTAGCGGCGCGGAACAATGAGCAGTTCTTC
>TRBD2|16|TRBV13|TRBJ2-1|few
CASSLRSGLLYNEQFF
TGTGCCAGCAGCTTAAGATCGGGACTACTGTACAATGAGCAGTTCTTC
>-|14|TRBV11-2|TRBJ2-2|-
CASSSGLEAGELFF
TGTGCCAGCAGCTCGGGACTGGAGGCCGGGGAGCTGTTTTTT
>TRBD1|15|TRBV29-1|TRBJ1-3|-
CSVSRTGGRGNTIYF
TGCAGCGTGTCTCGAACAGGGGGCCGTGGAAACACCATATATTTT
>-|12|TRBV7-7|TRBJ2-1|many
CASSPGDNEQFF
TGTGCCAGCAGCCCGGGCGACAATGAGCAGTTCTTC
>TRBD1|15|TRBV12-3/TRBV12-4|TRBJ2-2|-
CASSSWTGWDGELFF
TGTGCCAGCAGTTCTTGGACAGGGTGGGACGGGGAGCTGTTTTTT
>TRBD1|12|TRBV12-3/TRBV12-4|TRBJ1-2|few
CASSSGGWGYTF
TGTGCCAGCAGTTCAGGGGGTTGGGGCTACACCTTC
>-|14|TRBV5-1|TRBJ2-5|few
CASSLRSPQETQYF
TGCGCCAGCAGCTTGAGGTCCCCACAAGAGACCCAGTACTTC
>-|15|TRBV28|TRBJ2-7|few
CASSLYPTSSYEQYF
TGTGCCAGCAGTTTATATCCTACAAGCTCCTACGAGCAGTACTTC
>-|15|TRBV4-1|TRBJ2-1|-
CASSRIVGSYNEQFF
TGCGCCAGCAGCCGGATCGTGGGCTCCTACAATGAGCAGTTCTTC
>TRBD2|16|TRBV9|TRBJ2-1|few
CASSPRLAGVVREQFF
TGTGCCAGCAGCCCTCGACTAGCGGGAGTCGTTCGTGAGCAGTTCTTC
>-|13|TRBV27|TRBJ1-5|-
CASSWGGSGPQHF
TGTGCCAGCAGTTGGGGGGGGTCCGGTCCCCAGCATTTT
>TRBD1|15|TRBV4-1|TRBJ1-1|many
CASSHRGQAGTEAFF
TGCGCCAGCAGCCACCGCGGACAGGCGGGGACTGAAGCTTTCTTT
>TRBD2|18|TRBV28|TRBJ2-5|-
CASSLPPAAGRYQETQYF
TGTGCCAGCAGTTTACCCCCCGCAGCGGGACGGTACCAAGAGACCCAGTACTTC
>-|17|TRBV9|TRBJ2-3|many
CASSVGLMGGITDTQYF
TGTGCCAGCAGCGTAGGACTCATGGGCGGGATCACAGATACGCAGTATTTT
>-|13|TRBV5-8|TRBJ1-1|-
CASSPDSYTEAFF
TGTGCCAGCAGTCCAGACAGTTACACTGAAGCTTTCTTT
>-|15|TRBV25-1|TRBJ2-7|few
CASSDFTNPLDEQYF
TGTGCCAGCAGTGATTTTACAAACCCCCTGGACGAGCAGTACTTC
>-|13|TRBV29-1|TRBJ2-1|-
CSATTGNYNEQFF
TGCAGCGCTACGACAGGAAACTACAATGAGCAGTTCTTC
>-|11|TRBV7-8|TRBJ2-3|many
CASSFSDTQYF
TGTGCCAGCAGCTTTTCGGATACGCAGTATTTT
>TRBD2|15|TRBV20-1|TRBJ2-1|few
CSARAGTSGTNEQFF
TGCAGTGCTAGAGCCGGGACTAGCGGGACCAATGAGCAGTTCTTC
>TRBD2|19|TRBV28|TRBJ2-3|-
CASSTSRLAGSPGPDTQYF
TGTGCCAGCAGCACAAGCAGACTAGCGGGAAGCCCCGGCCCAGATACGCAGTATTTT
>-|14|TRBV5-1|TRBJ2-1|few
CASSLDGSYNEQFF
TGCGCCAGCAGCTTAGACGGGAGCTACAATGAGCAGTTCTTC
>-|13|TRBV29-1|TRBJ2-7|-
CSVVSRGTYEQYF
TGCAGCGTTGTATCCCGGGGGACCTACGAGCAGTACTTC
>-|14|TRBV2|TRBJ2-7|few
CASRGTAPSYEQYF
TGTGCCAGCAGGGGGACTGCCCCCTCCTACGAGCAGTACTTC
>-|12|TRBV5-1|TRBJ2-2|-
CASLQGTGELFF
TGCGCCAGCCTCCAAGGCACCGGGGAGCTGTTTTTT
>TRBD1|16|TRBV15|TRBJ1-6|few
CATSTTMDRWDSPLHF
TGTGCCACCAGCACAACTATGGACAGGTGGGATTCACCCCTCCACTTT